This record looks at one TCR beta chain sequence and its context. It lacks a known antigen. The sample holds no much larger clone one base away, and base qualities are not on file. The treatment or condition label for this specimen denotes: approximately 18 received Ad26.COV2.S at low or high dose, single or two shots; 5 received placebo; per-sample allocation not given. Repertoires of vaccine and placebo recipients were sequenced from samples taken on day 63 after the first injection. In Cohort 1b, around 25 adults aged 18-55 years were enrolled at a single site in Boston, USA, between 29 July and 7 August 2020. Ad26.COV2.S was a replication-incompetent adenovirus type 26 vector expressing a prefusion-stabilized SARS-CoV-2 spike protein from the original Wuhan strain. The CDR3 covers 13 residues, taking in both the cysteine and the phenylalanine. Just the 39-base CDR3 DNA is kept, in frame starting at base 1. V drops 0 bases and J drops 5 bases, leaving 8 bases in between. CDR1 and CDR2, looked up from the germline V gene, are KGHSH and LQKENI.

The record originates from a study of Ad26.COV2.S vaccination and SARS-CoV-2 variants (dated by TCRdb to about 2021). As for the study more broadly: Vaccine-arm donors were drawn from COV1001, a multicentre, randomized, double-blind, placebo-controlled phase I-IIa trial of Ad26.COV2.S in healthy adults. Investigators remained blinded to trial group allocation during experiments and outcome assessment. Trial participants were randomized into five groups of five, in which low-dose or high-dose Ad26.COV2.S was given once or twice, or placebo was given on both occasions. The specificity and breadth of SARS-CoV-2-reactive T cell receptors after Ad26.COV2.S vaccination were assessed by TCRbeta repertoire sequencing. The TCR-sequenced set comprised approximately 32 samples: some 20 Ad26.COV2.S vaccine recipients, 5 placebo recipients and 8 SARS-CoV-2 convalescent individuals. Ad26.COV2.S was given intramuscularly at 5x10^10 or 1x10^11 viral particles, as a single shot or as two shots 56 days apart.

The full study reports these points: Higher spike-specific TCR breadth was observed in Ad26.COV2.S recipients than in placebo recipients (P = 0.0014). After vaccination, substantial breadth of spike-specific CD8+ and CD4+ T cell responses was reported. The study lacked the statistical power to compare responses across vaccine doses or regimens. The authors noted that the TCR breadth and depth analyses may have underestimated total T cell responses. Vaccine and placebo recipients had similar non-spike TCR breadth, a finding consistent with the vaccine containing only spike.

The immunoSEQ Assay was the method used to sequence TCRbeta CDR3 regions. After extraction, genomic DNA underwent amplification by bias-controlled multiplex PCR, followed by high-throughput sequencing. The study's own analysis went as follows. To quantify the absolute abundance of every unique TCRbeta CDR3 region, sequences were collapsed and filtered. T cell fraction was estimated by normalization of TCRbeta template counts to usable DNA, with usable DNA being measured through amplification of reference genes present in all nucleated cells. Repertoire TCRs were annotated as SARS-CoV-2-specific by exact matching of V gene, CDR3 amino acid sequence and J gene to a known reactive TCR set. The reference SARS-CoV-2 TCR set was obtained from MIRA and was filtered for enrichment in COVID-19-positive ImmuneCODE repertoires, whereby public or cross-reactive TCRs were removed. Using the MIRA antigens, annotated TCRs were further analysed by specific ORF or by position within an ORF. Breadth was defined as annotated unique rearrangements over total unique productive rearrangements; depth was the summed frequency of those rearrangements. TCR breadth was compared between groups using two-sided Wilcoxon rank-sum tests. Sourced from immuneACCESS, this table was stored by TCRdb with only in-frame sequences that have V and J called. A share of the clones is absent; for the studies checked, an unresolved V gene accounts for under half, and the remainder has no known explanation. The DNA was the basis for D and trimming; V, J and clone size are from that table. The sample contains hundreds of thousands of clones, around 86% of them found a single time. The ten largest clones represent around 3.6% of the sample.

This sequence originates from a person aged 18 to 65 who received the Ad26.COV2.S COVID-19 vaccine or a placebo. Recombination connected TRBV18 to TRBJ2-7, with an unclear D gene assignment. The material was peripheral blood, obtained in a trial of Ad26.COV2.S vaccine versus placebo. The CDR3 reads as follows: CASSPPSIDEQYF. In nucleotide form, the sequence is TGTGCCAGCTCACCACCAAGTATCGACGAGCAGTACTTC. Joined to the reference TRBV18 and TRBJ2-7 proteins, this CDR3 gives the full variable domain: NAGVMQNPRHLVRRRGQEARLRCSPMKGHSHVYWYRQLPEEGLKFMVYLQKENIIDESGMPKERFSAEFPKEGPSILRIQQVVRGDSAAYFCASSPPSIDEQYFGPGTRLTVT.